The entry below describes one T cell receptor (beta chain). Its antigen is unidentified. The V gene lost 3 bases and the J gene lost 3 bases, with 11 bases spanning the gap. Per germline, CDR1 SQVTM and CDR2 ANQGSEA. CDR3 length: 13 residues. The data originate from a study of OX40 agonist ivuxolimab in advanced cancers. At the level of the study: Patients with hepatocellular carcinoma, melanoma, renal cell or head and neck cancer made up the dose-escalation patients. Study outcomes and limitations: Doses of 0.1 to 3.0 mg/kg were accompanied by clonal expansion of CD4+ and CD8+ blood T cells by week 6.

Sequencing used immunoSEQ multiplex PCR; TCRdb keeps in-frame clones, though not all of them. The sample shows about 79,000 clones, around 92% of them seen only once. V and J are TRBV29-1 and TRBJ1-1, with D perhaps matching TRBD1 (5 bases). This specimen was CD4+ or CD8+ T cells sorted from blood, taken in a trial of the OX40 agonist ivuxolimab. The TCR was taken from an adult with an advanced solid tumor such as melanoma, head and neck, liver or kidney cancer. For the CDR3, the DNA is TGCAGCGTTGAGGGACCGTCGGACACTGAAGCTTTCTTT. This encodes CSVEGPSDTEAFF.